This is a list of T cell receptor beta chains from one sample in a study of cytomegalovirus exposure and HLA in healthy donors. Some clones are missing from TCRdb's copy, which holds only in-frame ones; the method was immunoSEQ multiplex PCR. The sample shows 130,000 to 150,000 clones, roughly 70% of them seen only once. Sequencing was carried out using PBMCs. All receptors come from a man in his 60s in good health and CMV-seronegative. Each CDR3 is given with its conserved first and last residue. The D gene is left open where the match is weak. Clone size is shown for a subset of rows, as once, few, many or a class of expanded clone.

J: TRBJ2-3
V: TRBV5-1
size: .
D: .
CDR3: CASSVGLGGDTQYF
DNA: TGCGCCAGCAGCGTTGGGCTGGGGGGAGATACGCAGTATTTT

J: TRBJ1-5
V: TRBV10-2
size: few
D: .
CDR3: CASSATADNQPQHF
DNA: TGCGCCAGCAGTGCGACGGCGGACAATCAGCCCCAGCATTTT

J: TRBJ1-4
V: TRBV7-2
size: few
D: TRBD1
CDR3: CASSQWTGGDEKLFF
DNA: TGTGCCAGCAGCCAGTGGACAGGGGGCGATGAAAAACTGTTTTTT

J: TRBJ2-1
V: TRBV9
size: .
D: TRBD2
CDR3: CASSVERGGRPSNEQFF
DNA: TGTGCCAGCAGCGTAGAACGGGGCGGGAGGCCCAGCAATGAGCAGTTCTTC

J: TRBJ1-1
V: TRBV19
size: .
D: TRBD1
CDR3: CASSIQGVRRTEAFF
DNA: TGTGCCAGTAGTATCCAGGGGGTCAGGCGCACTGAAGCTTTCTTT

J: TRBJ1-1
V: TRBV6-1
size: .
D: TRBD1
CDR3: CASKDRGLSNTEAFF
DNA: TGTGCCAGCAAGGACAGGGGCCTAAGTAACACTGAAGCTTTCTTT

J: TRBJ2-3
V: TRBV10-3
size: .
D: TRBD1
CDR3: CAISALQGATDTQYF
DNA: TGTGCCATCAGTGCACTACAGGGGGCCACAGATACGCAGTATTTT

J: TRBJ2-7
V: TRBV29-1
size: .
D: TRBD1
CDR3: CSATGLGDRDYEQYF
DNA: TGCAGCGCCACGGGACTGGGGGACAGGGATTACGAGCAGTACTTC

J: TRBJ1-6
V: TRBV10-1
size: .
D: TRBD1
CDR3: CASRGTANSPLHF
DNA: TGCGCCAGCAGAGGGACAGCAAATTCACCCCTCCACTTT

J: TRBJ2-1
V: TRBV6-6
size: .
D: TRBD1
CDR3: CASSYGQGGVNEQFF
DNA: TGTGCCAGCAGTTACGGACAGGGTGGAGTAAATGAGCAGTTCTTC

J: TRBJ2-7
V: TRBV4-1
size: once
D: TRBD2
CDR3: CASSSPTSGSSYEQYF
DNA: TGCGCCAGCAGCTCCCCAACTAGCGGGTCCTCCTACGAGCAGTACTTC

J: TRBJ2-1
V: TRBV7-2
size: .
D: .
CDR3: CASSQRDYNEQFF
DNA: TGTGCCAGCAGCCAACGGGACTACAATGAGCAGTTCTTC

J: TRBJ2-7
V: TRBV5-1
size: few
D: TRBD1
CDR3: CASSLGQGAYYEQYF
DNA: TGCGCCAGCAGCCTGGGACAGGGGGCCTACTACGAGCAGTACTTC

J: TRBJ1-5
V: TRBV6-1
size: .
D: .
CDR3: CASNEDRNSNQPQHF
DNA: TGTGCCAGCAATGAGGACAGAAACAGCAATCAGCCCCAGCATTTT

J: TRBJ2-5
V: TRBV5-1
size: .
D: .
CDR3: CASSLDRLRETQYF
DNA: TGCGCCAGCAGCTTGGACAGGCTAAGGGAGACCCAGTACTTC

J: TRBJ2-7
V: TRBV29-1
size: .
D: .
CDR3: CSASRGGFMSSYEQYF
DNA: TGCAGCGCGTCCCGCGGGGGCTTTATGAGCTCCTACGAGCAGTACTTC

J: TRBJ1-5
V: TRBV2
size: .
D: .
CDR3: CASSGVHRDQPQHF
DNA: TGTGCCAGCAGTGGGGTACACAGGGATCAGCCCCAGCATTTT

J: TRBJ2-2
V: TRBV4-1
size: .
D: TRBD2
CDR3: CASSQDVAGLAGVQGDTGELFF
DNA: TGCGCCAGCAGCCAAGATGTAGCGGGACTAGCGGGAGTACAAGGGGACACCGGGGAGCTGTTTTTT

J: TRBJ2-1
V: TRBV7-9
size: .
D: .
CDR3: CASSLEPDYHNEQFF
DNA: TGTGCCAGCAGCTTAGAGCCGGACTACCACAATGAGCAGTTCTTC

J: TRBJ1-1
V: TRBV25-1
size: .
D: .
CDR3: CASSESGMGTLNTEAFF
DNA: TGTGCCAGCAGTGAATCAGGGATGGGGACATTGAACACTGAAGCTTTCTTT

J: TRBJ2-7
V: TRBV7-9
size: .
D: .
CDR3: CASSLAGAVSDEQYF
DNA: TGTGCCAGCAGCTTGGCAGGGGCAGTCTCGGACGAGCAGTACTTC

J: TRBJ1-3
V: TRBV7-2
size: .
D: .
CDR3: CASSLGPVPSGNTIYF
DNA: TGTGCCAGCAGCTTAGGGCCAGTCCCCTCTGGAAACACCATATATTTT

J: TRBJ1-1
V: TRBV6-5
size: few
D: TRBD1
CDR3: CASNTQGVSWTEAFF
DNA: TGTGCCAGCAACACACAGGGGGTGTCATGGACTGAAGCTTTCTTT

J: TRBJ2-7
V: TRBV5-6
size: .
D: TRBD1
CDR3: CASSLRGTDYEQYF
DNA: TGTGCCAGCAGCTTGCGTGGGACAGATTACGAGCAGTACTTC

J: TRBJ1-5
V: TRBV4-1
size: .
D: TRBD1
CDR3: CASSQDQGTGASNQPQHF
DNA: TGCGCCAGCAGCCAAGATCAAGGGACAGGGGCTAGCAATCAGCCCCAGCATTTT

J: TRBJ2-7
V: TRBV14
size: few
D: .
CDR3: CASSQDGGIYEQYF
DNA: TGTGCCAGCAGCCAAGATGGAGGGATCTACGAGCAGTACTTC

J: TRBJ2-7
V: TRBV28
size: .
D: TRBD1
CDR3: CASSNQGAGYEQYF
DNA: TGTGCCAGCAGCAACCAGGGGGCGGGGTACGAGCAGTACTTC

J: TRBJ1-2
V: TRBV28
size: .
D: .
CDR3: CASSSPDGENYGYTF
DNA: TGTGCCAGCAGTAGCCCGGACGGGGAAAACTATGGCTACACCTTC

J: TRBJ2-5
V: TRBV6-5
size: .
D: TRBD1
CDR3: CASSYSTGTGQETQYF
DNA: TGTGCCAGCAGTTACTCCACCGGGACAGGCCAAGAGACCCAGTACTTC

J: TRBJ1-1
V: TRBV11-3
size: .
D: .
CDR3: CASSLDPGDTEAFF
DNA: TGTGCCAGCAGCTTAGATCCAGGGGACACCGAAGCTTTCTTT

J: TRBJ1-5
V: TRBV19
size: .
D: .
CDR3: CASSTHRDQPQHF
DNA: TGTGCCAGTAGTACCCACAGGGATCAGCCCCAGCATTTT

J: TRBJ1-1
V: TRBV6-1
size: .
D: TRBD1
CDR3: CALSDRGNTEAFF
DNA: TGTGCCTTGTCCGACAGGGGGAACACTGAAGCTTTCTTT

J: TRBJ2-7
V: TRBV27
size: .
D: TRBD1
CDR3: CASKISRGLGYEQYF
DNA: TGTGCCAGCAAAATATCTAGGGGGCTTGGGTACGAGCAGTACTTC

J: TRBJ2-1
V: TRBV2
size: once
D: .
CDR3: CASVRQGGENEQFF
DNA: TGTGCCAGCGTTAGACAGGGAGGCGAAAATGAGCAGTTCTTC

J: TRBJ1-2
V: TRBV5-1
size: .
D: TRBD1
CDR3: CASSLATGDYGYTF
DNA: TGCGCCAGCAGCTTGGCGACAGGGGACTATGGCTACACCTTC

J: TRBJ2-1
V: TRBV27
size: .
D: .
CDR3: CASSLRSLTGYPEQFF
DNA: TGTGCCAGCAGTTTACGGTCACTCACGGGTTACCCTGAGCAGTTCTTC

J: TRBJ2-7
V: TRBV6-1
size: .
D: TRBD2
CDR3: CASSRLAEVSYEQYF
DNA: TGTGCCAGCAGTCGACTAGCGGAGGTTAGCTACGAGCAGTACTTC

J: TRBJ2-1
V: TRBV28
size: few
D: .
CDR3: CASSPKTLSSYNEQFF
DNA: TGTGCCAGCAGTCCTAAGACTTTGAGCTCCTACAATGAGCAGTTCTTC

J: TRBJ2-2
V: TRBV7-8
size: few
D: TRBD2
CDR3: CASSSLAGNTGELFF
DNA: TGTGCCAGCAGTTCACTAGCGGGGAACACCGGGGAGCTGTTTTTT

J: TRBJ1-4
V: TRBV7-9
size: .
D: .
CDR3: CASSLLRQGRGEKLFF
DNA: TGTGCCAGCAGCTTATTGCGGCAGGGCAGGGGTGAAAAACTGTTTTTT

J: TRBJ1-5
V: TRBV28
size: .
D: TRBD1
CDR3: CASSSSTTGITQPQHF
DNA: TGTGCCAGCAGTTCGTCGACGACAGGGATTACTCAGCCCCAGCATTTT

J: TRBJ1-6
V: TRBV5-1
size: .
D: .
CDR3: CASTLTTGRSPLHF
DNA: TGCGCCAGCACTCTAACCACAGGGCGGTCACCCCTCCACTTT

J: TRBJ2-7
V: TRBV5-1
size: .
D: .
CDR3: CASSLATGNYEQYF
DNA: TGCGCCAGCAGCTTGGCTACAGGGAACTACGAGCAGTACTTC

J: TRBJ2-2
V: TRBV15
size: .
D: TRBD2
CDR3: CATSARGGETSGELFF
DNA: TGTGCCACCAGCGCACGGGGAGGGGAGACGAGCGGGGAGCTGTTTTTT

J: TRBJ1-5
V: TRBV30
size: .
D: .
CDR3: CAWNRQGRNQPQHF
DNA: TGTGCCTGGAACCGGCAGGGTCGCAATCAGCCCCAGCATTTT